This T cell receptor (beta chain) was captured in a study of T-cell reconstitution after alpha-beta-depleted transplantation in children. Study-level findings and limits: Newly produced T cells mostly provided counts and TCRbeta diversity after one year, as hyperexpanded clones declined. After transplant, at about two months, alpha-beta T cells were reportedly derived from several hundred expanded graft clones.

This clonotype has only a few counts. Its specificity is unknown. Unique molecular identifiers featured in how the TCRbeta library was prepared. TCRdb recomputed calls from the PCR reads with MiXCR, one row per CDR3 protein. The sample holds hundreds of thousands of distinct CDR3 sequences, 13% seen once. The CDR3 has 13 amino acids. V lost 6 bases, J lost 6 bases, and 4 bases stayed unmatched. Germline CDR1 and CDR2: KGHDR and SFDVKD. This clonotype was obtained from a male patient younger than 18 who had a stem cell transplant for acute myeloid leukemia, so the T cells may come from the graft donor. This specimen was PBMCs, mostly from graft donor cells, taken 360 days after TCRalphabeta/CD19-depleted stem cell transplant. This rearrangement joins TRBV24-1 to TRBJ2-3, with 8 bases aligning to TRBD2. The CDR3 DNA reads as TGTGCCACCAGTCGTCCGGGGGGGGATACGCAGTATTTT. Protein product: CATSRPGGDTQYF.